The 4 T cell receptor beta chains in this list originate from one sample, sequenced in a study of T cell responses to AZD1222 COVID-19 vaccine. This table comes from immunoSEQ multiplex PCR, and its TCRdb copy is limited to in-frame clones, with some not included. The table includes over 65,000 clones, around four fifths detected once. The sample in question was peripheral blood, obtained on day 0 of AZD1222 vaccination. These receptor sequences come from an adult in good health.

This clone has a handful of counts. The chain uses TRBV7-2 and TRBJ1-1; TRBD1 matches at 7 bases. Trimming took 5 bases from V and 1 from J; bases not matched to a gene: 4. Germline assignment: CDR1 SGHTA and CDR2 FQGNSA. This CDR3 has 14 amino acids. The CDR3 DNA follows: TGTGCCAGCAGCCCAAGACAGGGGAACACTGAAGCTTTCTTT. Its translation is CASSPRQGNTEAFF.

The chain uses TRBV18 and TRBJ1-3; D unclear. CDR1 is KGHSH and CDR2 is LQKENI in the germline V gene. Trimming shortened V by 6 bases and J by 3 bases, and 9 bases separated the two germline ends. CDR3 length: 13 residues. The CDR3 bases are TGTGCCAGCTCTACGGACCGTGGAAACACCATATATTTT. This translates into CASSTDRGNTIYF.

The chain is built from TRBV7-9 and TRBJ2-1, with TRBD2 matching 11 bases. CDR3 length equals 17 residues. CDR1 and CDR2 from the germline V gene are SEHNR and FQNEAQ (reference sequence). J gave up 3 bases and V 5 bases, and 9 bases lay outside the gene matches. CDR3 nucleotide sequence: TGTGCCAGCAGCACGGGACTAGCGGCAGGATTCTACAATGAGCAGTTCTTC. This gives the protein CASSTGLAAGFYNEQFF.

In its sample, this clone was seen once. This chain uses TRBV13 with TRBJ2-5; D uncertain. Germline V gives CDR1 PRHDT, CDR2 FYEKMQ (reference sequence). This CDR3 has 15 residues. The V and J ends lost 2 bases and 0 bases respectively, with 10 bases between them. This chain's CDR3 is CASSLSVTHQETQYF. CDR3 bases: TGTGCCAGCAGCTTAAGTGTAACTCACCAAGAGACCCAGTACTTC. Together with reference TRBV13 and TRBJ2-5, the CDR3 gives the full variable domain: AAGVIQSPRHLIKEKRETATLKCYPIPRHDTVYWYQQGPGQDPQFLISFYEKMQSDKGSIPDRFSAQQFSDYHSELNMSSLELGDSALYFCASSLSVTHQETQYFGPGTRLLVL.